These T cell receptor beta chains were read from a single sample in a study of blood T cell repertoires in COVID-19. Method: immunoSEQ multiplex PCR; TCRdb's copy keeps in-frame clones and lacks some. The top ten hold less than 3.5% of the sample, which has 150,000 or so clones, 80% to 85% seen once. Source material: peripheral blood. Receptor source: a woman aged 55-75 years with acute or convalescent COVID-19. Both conserved end residues are part of each CDR3. D genes are given only for firm matches. A clone size is listed for some rows: how often the clone was seen (once, few, many), or a class if it is expanded.

D gene	V gene	clone size	J gene	CDR3 protein	CDR3 DNA
TRBD2	TRBV28	.	TRBJ2-3	CASSLVSGGTPTDTQYF	TGTGCCAGCAGTTTGGTCAGCGGGGGGACTCCCACAGATACGCAGTATTTT
.	TRBV7-2	.	TRBJ1-3	CASSLGGRNTIYF	TGTGCCAGCAGCTTGGGGGGGAGAAACACCATATATTTT
.	TRBV30	.	TRBJ1-1	CAWSVQGLNTEAFF	TGTGCCTGGAGTGTACAGGGCCTGAACACTGAAGCTTTCTTT
.	TRBV19	.	TRBJ1-4	CASSIDRGGVEKLFF	TGTGCCAGTAGTATTGACCGGGGAGGAGTTGAAAAACTGTTTTTT
.	TRBV28	.	TRBJ2-2	CASSHSGTAGGELFF	TGTGCCAGCAGTCACTCCGGGACGGCGGGGGGGGAGCTGTTTTTT
TRBD2	TRBV11-3	few	TRBJ2-3	CASSLGASGADTQYF	TGTGCCAGCAGCTTAGGGGCTAGCGGGGCAGATACGCAGTATTTT
TRBD1	TRBV24-1	few	TRBJ2-6	CATSDSPGQVLSGANVLTF	TGTGCCACCAGTGATAGCCCCGGACAGGTGCTCTCTGGGGCCAACGTCCTGACTTTC
.	TRBV9	once	TRBJ1-1	CASSPRGTGEAFF	TGTGCCAGCAGCCCCCGAGGCACAGGCGAAGCTTTCTTT
.	TRBV5-8	.	TRBJ2-2	CATRKNQGKNTGELFF	TGTGCCACCAGAAAAAATCAGGGGAAGAACACCGGGGAGCTGTTTTTT
TRBD1	TRBV5-6	.	TRBJ2-7	CASSYRRTGGYTYEQYF	TGTGCCAGCAGCTACCGCCGGACAGGGGGATACACCTACGAGCAGTACTTC
.	TRBV14	.	TRBJ1-2	CASSQSGGSNGYTF	TGTGCCAGCAGCCAGAGTGGAGGGAGTAATGGCTACACCTTC
.	TRBV6-6	.	TRBJ1-1	CASSYSVARGNTEAFF	TGTGCCAGCAGTTATTCGGTGGCCCGCGGGAACACTGAAGCTTTCTTT
TRBD2	TRBV10-1	few	TRBJ2-3	CASSAGGLSTDTQYF	TGCGCCAGCAGTGCGGGGGGGCTTAGCACAGATACGCAGTATTTT
TRBD1	TRBV30	once	TRBJ2-3	CAWAQQGARDTQYF	TGTGCCTGGGCGCAGCAGGGGGCGCGGGATACGCAGTATTTT
.	TRBV10-1	.	TRBJ1-5	CASRQDGNQPQHF	TGCGCCAGCCGACAGGATGGCAATCAGCCCCAGCATTTT
.	TRBV6-6	.	TRBJ1-6	CASSYSQDSPLHF	TGTGCCAGCAGTTACTCACAGGATTCACCCCTCCACTTT
.	TRBV5-1	once	TRBJ1-1	CASSLEGVTEAFF	TGCGCCAGCAGCTTGGAAGGGGTCACTGAAGCTTTCTTT
.	TRBV7-2	.	TRBJ2-2	CASSLARQGGTGELFF	TGTGCCAGCAGCTTAGCGCGGCAGGGAGGCACCGGGGAGCTGTTTTTT
TRBD2	TRBV4-3	.	TRBJ2-1	CASSQWYAGGLLNEQFF	TGCGCCAGCAGCCAATGGTACGCGGGGGGCTTACTCAATGAGCAGTTCTTC
TRBD2	TRBV15	.	TRBJ2-3	CATSRVSGGAPGTDTQYF	TGTGCCACCAGCAGAGTTAGCGGGGGGGCTCCTGGCACAGATACGCAGTATTTT
.	TRBV2	.	TRBJ2-7	CASSEGASYEQYF	TGTGCCAGCAGTGAGGGGGCCTCCTACGAGCAGTACTTC
TRBD2	TRBV5-1	.	TRBJ2-3	CASSQGLAGGADTQYF	TGCGCCAGCAGCCAAGGACTAGCGGGGGGCGCAGATACGCAGTATTTT
.	TRBV6-2/TRBV6-3	once	TRBJ1-1	CASSRTGVNTEAFF	TGTGCCAGCAGTCGAACAGGTGTGAACACTGAAGCTTTCTTT
.	TRBV19	once	TRBJ2-7	CASSISGVKRYEQYF	TGTGCCAGTAGTATCTCGGGGGTAAAGCGCTACGAGCAGTACTTC
TRBD1	TRBV6-5	.	TRBJ1-5	CASSQNTGDNQPQHF	TGTGCCAGCAGCCAAAACACAGGGGACAATCAGCCCCAGCATTTT
.	TRBV4-1	.	TRBJ2-3	CASSQTGQAGTDTQYF	TGCGCCAGCAGCCAAACGGGACAAGCGGGCACAGATACGCAGTATTTT
.	TRBV12-1	.	TRBJ2-1	CASSFFIGARLYNEQFF	TGTGCCAGCAGCTTTTTCATCGGAGCCAGACTGTACAATGAGCAGTTCTTC
.	TRBV9	.	TRBJ2-3	CASSASPTDTQYF	TGTGCCAGCAGCGCCTCCCCCACAGATACGCAGTATTTT
TRBD1	TRBV15	.	TRBJ1-4	CATNPGQGIGEKLFF	TGTGCCACCAATCCAGGACAGGGGATTGGTGAAAAACTGTTTTTT
.	TRBV6-5	.	TRBJ1-6	CASTNRFGSPLHF	TGTGCCAGCACTAATCGGTTTGGTTCACCCCTCCACTTT
.	TRBV5-6	.	TRBJ2-2	CASSTTLNTGELFF	TGTGCCAGCAGCACGACTCTGAACACCGGGGAGCTGTTTTTT
.	TRBV28	.	TRBJ2-4	CASSTPGSRVFSKNIQYF	TGTGCCAGCAGTACTCCGGGATCAAGAGTATTTTCGAAAAACATTCAGTACTTC
TRBD1	TRBV6-5	.	TRBJ1-2	CASSYDRGSYGYTF	TGTGCCAGCAGTTACGACAGGGGGAGCTATGGCTACACCTTC
TRBD2	TRBV3-1/TRBV3-2	.	TRBJ2-3	CASSQAGAGASGTDTQYF	TGTGCCAGCAGCCAAGCCGGAGCGGGGGCGAGTGGCACAGATACGCAGTATTTT
TRBD2	TRBV9	.	TRBJ2-1	CASSAMTSGYNEQFF	TGTGCCAGCAGCGCGATGACTAGCGGGTACAATGAGCAGTTCTTC
TRBD1	TRBV7-2	few	TRBJ1-5	CASSFTGGRNQPQHF	TGTGCCAGCAGCTTCACAGGGGGCAGGAATCAGCCCCAGCATTTT
.	TRBV29-1	.	TRBJ1-2	CSASGARHGYTF	TGCAGCGCCTCTGGAGCTCGTCATGGCTACACCTTC
TRBD1	TRBV7-2	.	TRBJ2-3	CASGQVSTDTQYF	TGTGCCAGCGGACAGGTGAGCACAGATACGCAGTATTTT
TRBD2	TRBV6-5	once	TRBJ2-3	CASSPPRTRSDTQYF	TGTGCCAGCAGTCCACCGAGGACTAGGTCAGATACGCAGTATTTT
TRBD1	TRBV5-1	.	TRBJ1-1	CATRRTGPGNTEAFF	TGCGCCACCCGAAGGACAGGTCCTGGGAACACTGAAGCTTTCTTT
.	TRBV18	few	TRBJ1-1	CASSPRARGMNTEAFF	TGTGCCAGCTCACCAAGAGCCAGGGGAATGAACACTGAAGCTTTCTTT
.	TRBV19	.	TRBJ1-2	CASSTEQGRYYGYTF	TGTGCCAGTAGTACCGAACAGGGACGGTACTATGGCTACACCTTC
TRBD1	TRBV3-1/TRBV3-2	.	TRBJ1-2	CASSARDREVGYTF	TGTGCCAGCAGCGCCCGGGACAGGGAGGTTGGCTACACCTTC
.	TRBV5-6	few	TRBJ2-5	CASSTGTQETQYF	TGTGCCAGCAGCACAGGGACCCAAGAGACCCAGTACTTC
.	TRBV4-1	.	TRBJ1-1	CASSQDRFAFF	TGCGCCAGCAGCCAAGACAGGTTCGCTTTCTTT